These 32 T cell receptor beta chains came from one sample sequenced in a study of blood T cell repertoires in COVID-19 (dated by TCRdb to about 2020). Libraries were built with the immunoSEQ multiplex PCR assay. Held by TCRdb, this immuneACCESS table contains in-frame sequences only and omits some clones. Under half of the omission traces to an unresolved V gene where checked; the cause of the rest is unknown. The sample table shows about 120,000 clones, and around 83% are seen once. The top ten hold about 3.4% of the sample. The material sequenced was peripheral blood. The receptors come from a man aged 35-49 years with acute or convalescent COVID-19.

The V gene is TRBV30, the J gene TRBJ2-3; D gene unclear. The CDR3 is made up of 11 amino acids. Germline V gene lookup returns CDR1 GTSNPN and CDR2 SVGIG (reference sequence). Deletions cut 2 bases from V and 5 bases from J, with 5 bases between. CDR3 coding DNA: TGTGCCTGGAGTTCCCAAGATACGCAGTATTTT. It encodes CAWSSQDTQYF.

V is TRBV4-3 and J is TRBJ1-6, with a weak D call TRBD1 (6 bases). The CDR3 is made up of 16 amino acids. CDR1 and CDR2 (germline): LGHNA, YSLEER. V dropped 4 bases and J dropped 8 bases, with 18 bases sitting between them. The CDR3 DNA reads TGCGCCAGCAGCCTAGAACGAGGGGGAGGGCATTCACCCCTCCACTTT. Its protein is CASSLERGGGHSPLHF.

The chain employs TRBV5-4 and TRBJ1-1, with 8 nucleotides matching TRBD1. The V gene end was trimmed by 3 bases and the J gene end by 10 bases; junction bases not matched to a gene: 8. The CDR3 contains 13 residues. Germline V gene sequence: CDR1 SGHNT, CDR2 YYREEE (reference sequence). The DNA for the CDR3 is TGTGCCAGCAGCTCTTCAGGGGGCAATCGAGCTTTCTTT. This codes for CASSSSGGNRAFF.

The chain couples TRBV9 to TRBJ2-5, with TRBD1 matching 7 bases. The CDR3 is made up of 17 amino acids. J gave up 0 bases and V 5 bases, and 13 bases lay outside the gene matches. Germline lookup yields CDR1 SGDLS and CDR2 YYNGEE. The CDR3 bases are TGTGCCAGCAGTCCGAGAGGGGGACAGATGTACCAAGAGACCCAGTACTTC. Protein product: CASSPRGGQMYQETQYF. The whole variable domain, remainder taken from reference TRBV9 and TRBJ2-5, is DSGVTQTPKHLITATGQRVTLRCSPRSGDLSVYWYQQSLDQGLQFLIQYYNGEERAKGNILERFSAQQFPDLHSELNLSSLELGDSALYFCASSPRGGQMYQETQYFGPGTRLLVL.

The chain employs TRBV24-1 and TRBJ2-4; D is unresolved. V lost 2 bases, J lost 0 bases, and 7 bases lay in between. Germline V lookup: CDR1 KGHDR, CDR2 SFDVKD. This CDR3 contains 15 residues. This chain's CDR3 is CATSDSSPAKNIQYF. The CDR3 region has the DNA TGTGCCACCAGTGATTCATCCCCAGCCAAAAACATTCAGTACTTC.

CDR3 residues: CASSMERGPTTDTQYF. The CDR3, as DNA: TGTGCCAGCAGTATGGAGCGGGGGCCCACCACAGATACGCAGTATTTT. J is TRBJ2-3 and V is TRBV27; TRBD2 aligns across 8 bases. The CDR3 loop spans 16 amino acids. J gave up 2 bases and V 5 bases, and 9 bases lay outside the gene matches. The germline gives CDR1 MNHEY, CDR2 SMNVEV (reference sequence).

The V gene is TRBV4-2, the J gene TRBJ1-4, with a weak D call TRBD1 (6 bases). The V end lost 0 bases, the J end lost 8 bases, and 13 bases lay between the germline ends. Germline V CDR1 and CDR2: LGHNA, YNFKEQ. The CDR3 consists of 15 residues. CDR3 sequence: CASSQDGRGREKLFF. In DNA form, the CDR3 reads TGTGCCAGCAGCCAAGATGGCAGGGGCCGGGAAAAACTGTTTTTT.

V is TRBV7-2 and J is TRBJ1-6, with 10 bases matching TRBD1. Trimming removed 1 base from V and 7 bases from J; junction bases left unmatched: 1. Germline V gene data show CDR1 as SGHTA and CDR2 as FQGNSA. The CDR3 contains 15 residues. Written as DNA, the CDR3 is TGTGCCAGCAGCTTAGAGGGACAGGGGAATTCACCCCTCCACTTT. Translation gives CASSLEGQGNSPLHF.

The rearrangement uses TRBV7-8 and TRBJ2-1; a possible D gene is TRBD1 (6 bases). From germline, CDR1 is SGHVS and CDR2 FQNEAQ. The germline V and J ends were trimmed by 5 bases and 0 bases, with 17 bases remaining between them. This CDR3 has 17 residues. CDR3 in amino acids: CASSTPRQVYSYNEQFF. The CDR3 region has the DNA TGTGCCAGCAGCACCCCACGACAGGTTTACTCCTACAATGAGCAGTTCTTC.

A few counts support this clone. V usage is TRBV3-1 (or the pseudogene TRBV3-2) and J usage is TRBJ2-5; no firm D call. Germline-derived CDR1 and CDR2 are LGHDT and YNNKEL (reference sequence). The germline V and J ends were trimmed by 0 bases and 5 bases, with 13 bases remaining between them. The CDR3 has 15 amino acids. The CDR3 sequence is CASSQDVARAETQYF. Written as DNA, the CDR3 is TGTGCCAGCAGCCAAGATGTTGCCCGAGCGGAGACCCAGTACTTC.

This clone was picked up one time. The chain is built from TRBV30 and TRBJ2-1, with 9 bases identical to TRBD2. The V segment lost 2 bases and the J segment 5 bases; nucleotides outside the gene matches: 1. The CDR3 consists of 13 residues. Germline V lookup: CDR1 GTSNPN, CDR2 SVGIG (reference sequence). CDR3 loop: CAWSSGGNNEQFF. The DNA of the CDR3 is TGTGCCTGGAGTAGCGGGGGGAACAATGAGCAGTTCTTC.

CDR3 region: CASSQDSGASYNEQFF. DNA for the CDR3: TGCGCCAGCAGCCAAGATAGCGGCGCCTCCTACAATGAGCAGTTCTTC. The genes are TRBV4-3 and TRBJ2-1; a possible D gene is TRBD2 (6 bases). Trimming took 0 bases from V and 0 from J, leaving 9 bases between them. CDR3 length: 16 amino acids. Germline V lookup: CDR1 LGHNA, CDR2 YSLEER.

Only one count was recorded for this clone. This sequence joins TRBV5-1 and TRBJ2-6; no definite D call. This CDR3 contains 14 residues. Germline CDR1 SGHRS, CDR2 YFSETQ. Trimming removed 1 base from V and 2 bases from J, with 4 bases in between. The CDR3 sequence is CASSLSTGANVLTF. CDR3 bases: TGCGCCAGCAGCTTGTCAACTGGGGCCAACGTCCTGACTTTC.

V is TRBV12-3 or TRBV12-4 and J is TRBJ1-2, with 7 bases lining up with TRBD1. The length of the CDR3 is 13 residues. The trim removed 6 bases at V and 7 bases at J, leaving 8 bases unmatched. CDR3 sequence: CASSPDRVGGYTF. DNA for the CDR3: TGTGCCAGCAGCCCCGACAGGGTTGGTGGCTACACCTTC.

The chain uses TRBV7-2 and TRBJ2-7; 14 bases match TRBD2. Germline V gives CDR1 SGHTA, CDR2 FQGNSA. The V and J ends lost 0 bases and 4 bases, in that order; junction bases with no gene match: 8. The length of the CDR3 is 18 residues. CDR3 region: CASSLALTTSGGAYEQYF. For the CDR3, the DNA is TGTGCCAGCAGCTTAGCTCTAACGACTAGCGGGGGGGCTTACGAGCAGTACTTC.

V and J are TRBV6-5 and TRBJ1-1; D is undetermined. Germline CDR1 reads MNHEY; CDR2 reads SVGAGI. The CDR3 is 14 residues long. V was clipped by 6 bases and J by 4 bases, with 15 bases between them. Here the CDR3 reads CASSPEGRSTEAFF. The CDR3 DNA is TGTGCCAGCAGCCCCGAGGGCAGGTCCACTGAAGCTTTCTTT.

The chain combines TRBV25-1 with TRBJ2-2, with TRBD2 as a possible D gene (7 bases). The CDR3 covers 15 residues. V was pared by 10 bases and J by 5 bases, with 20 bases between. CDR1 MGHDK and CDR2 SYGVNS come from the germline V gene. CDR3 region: CATAQGGGGTGELFF. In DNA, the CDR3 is TGTGCCACCGCTCAGGGAGGGGGGGGAACCGGGGAGCTGTTTTTT. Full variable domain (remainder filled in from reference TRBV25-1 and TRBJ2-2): EADIYQTPRYLVIGTGKKITLECSQTMGHDKMYWYQQDPGMELHLIHYSYGVNSTEKGDLSSESTVSRIRTEHFPLTLESARPSHTSQYLCATAQGGGGTGELFFGEGSRLTVL.

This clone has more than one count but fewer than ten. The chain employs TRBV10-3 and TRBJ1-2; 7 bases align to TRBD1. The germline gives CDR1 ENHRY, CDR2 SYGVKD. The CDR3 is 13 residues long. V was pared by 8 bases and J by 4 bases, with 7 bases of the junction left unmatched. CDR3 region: CAIGQAKIYGYTF. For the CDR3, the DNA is TGTGCCATCGGACAGGCTAAGATCTATGGCTACACCTTC.

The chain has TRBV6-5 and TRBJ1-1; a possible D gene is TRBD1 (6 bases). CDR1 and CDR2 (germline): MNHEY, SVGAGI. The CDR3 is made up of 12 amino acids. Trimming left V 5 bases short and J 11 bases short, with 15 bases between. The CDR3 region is CASSNEEGGAFF. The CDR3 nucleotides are TGTGCCAGCAGTAACGAGGAGGGGGGGGCTTTCTTT.

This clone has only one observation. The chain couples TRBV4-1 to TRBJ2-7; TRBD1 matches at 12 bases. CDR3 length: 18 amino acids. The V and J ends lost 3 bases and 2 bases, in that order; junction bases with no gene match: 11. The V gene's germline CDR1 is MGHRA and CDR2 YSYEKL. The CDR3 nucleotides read TGCGCCAGCAGCCAGGGGGGGACAGGGGGCCTGACTACCTACGAGCAGTACTTC. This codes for CASSQGGTGGLTTYEQYF.

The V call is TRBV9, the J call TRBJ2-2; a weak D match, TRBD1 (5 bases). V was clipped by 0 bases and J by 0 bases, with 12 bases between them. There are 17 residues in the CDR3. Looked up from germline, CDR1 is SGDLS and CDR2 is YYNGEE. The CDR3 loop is CASSVGAGLANTGELFF. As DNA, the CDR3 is TGTGCCAGCAGCGTAGGGGCAGGGCTGGCGAACACCGGGGAGCTGTTTTTT. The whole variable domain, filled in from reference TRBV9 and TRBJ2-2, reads DSGVTQTPKHLITATGQRVTLRCSPRSGDLSVYWYQQSLDQGLQFLIQYYNGEERAKGNILERFSAQQFPDLHSELNLSSLELGDSALYFCASSVGAGLANTGELFFGEGSRLTVL.

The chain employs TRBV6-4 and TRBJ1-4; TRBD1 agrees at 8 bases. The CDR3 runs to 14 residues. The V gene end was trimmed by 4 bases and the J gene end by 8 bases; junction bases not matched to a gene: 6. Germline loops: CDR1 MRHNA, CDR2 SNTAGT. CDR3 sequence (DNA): TGTGCCAGCAGTGTCGACAGGGGAACGGAAAAACTGTTTTTT. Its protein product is CASSVDRGTEKLFF.

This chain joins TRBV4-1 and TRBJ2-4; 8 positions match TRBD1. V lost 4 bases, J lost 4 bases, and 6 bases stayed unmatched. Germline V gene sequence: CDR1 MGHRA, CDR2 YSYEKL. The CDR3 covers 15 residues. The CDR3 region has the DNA TGCGCCAGCAGCCGGGGCGGACAGGGAAAAAACATTCAGTACTTC. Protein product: CASSRGGQGKNIQYF.

The CDR3 coding sequence is TGTGCCAGCAGTGACAGGGGGATTAAGGCCGGGGAGCTGTTTTTT. Translating it yields CASSDRGIKAGELFF. The genes are TRBV2 and TRBJ2-2; TRBD1 agrees at 7 bases. This CDR3 has 15 residues. Germline values: CDR1 SNHLY, CDR2 FYNNEI. Trimming cost V 3 bases and J 6 bases; bases outside gene matches: 7.

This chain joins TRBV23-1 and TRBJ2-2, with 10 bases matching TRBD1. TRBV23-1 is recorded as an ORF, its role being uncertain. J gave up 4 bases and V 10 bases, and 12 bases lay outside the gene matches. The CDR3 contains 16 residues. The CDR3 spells CAILPNDRGLTGELFF. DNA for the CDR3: TGCGCCATCCTCCCCAACGACAGGGGGCTCACCGGGGAGCTGTTTTTT.

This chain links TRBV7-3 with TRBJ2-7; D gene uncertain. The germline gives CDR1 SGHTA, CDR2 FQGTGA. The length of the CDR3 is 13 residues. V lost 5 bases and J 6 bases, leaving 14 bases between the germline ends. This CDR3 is CASSVGLLGEQYF. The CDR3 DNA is TGTGCCAGCAGCGTCGGGTTGTTGGGCGAGCAGTACTTC.

The CDR3 here is CASSQEASGGFYNEQFF. The CDR3 nucleotides read TGCGCCAGCAGCCAAGAAGCTAGCGGGGGGTTCTACAATGAGCAGTTCTTC. The rearrangement joins TRBV4-1 to TRBJ2-1; 11 bases are a match to TRBD2. Germline CDR1 and CDR2: MGHRA and YSYEKL. Trimming took 0 bases from V and 3 from J; bases not matched to a gene: 4. The CDR3 totals 17 residues.

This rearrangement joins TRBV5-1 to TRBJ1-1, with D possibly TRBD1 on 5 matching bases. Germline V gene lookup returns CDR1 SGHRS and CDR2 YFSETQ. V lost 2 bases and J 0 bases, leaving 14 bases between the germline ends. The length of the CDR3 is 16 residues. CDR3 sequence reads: CASSLDSDSMNTEAFF. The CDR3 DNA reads TGCGCCAGCAGCTTAGACAGCGATTCTATGAACACTGAAGCTTTCTTT.

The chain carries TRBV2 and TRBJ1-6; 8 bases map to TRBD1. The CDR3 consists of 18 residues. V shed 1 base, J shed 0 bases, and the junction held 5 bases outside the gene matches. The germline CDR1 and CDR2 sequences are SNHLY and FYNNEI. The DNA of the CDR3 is TGTGCCAGCAGTGAAGAGGGCAGGGGGCACTCCTATAATTCACCCCTCCACTTT. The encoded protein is CASSEEGRGHSYNSPLHF.

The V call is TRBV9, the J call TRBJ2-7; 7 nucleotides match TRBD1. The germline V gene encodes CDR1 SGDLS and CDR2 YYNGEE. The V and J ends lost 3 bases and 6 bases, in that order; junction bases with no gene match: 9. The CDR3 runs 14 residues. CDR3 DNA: TGTGCCAGCAGCGAGTACGAGACAGGGACCGAGCAGTACTTC. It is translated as CASSEYETGTEQYF. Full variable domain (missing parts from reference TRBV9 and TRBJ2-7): DSGVTQTPKHLITATGQRVTLRCSPRSGDLSVYWYQQSLDQGLQFLIQYYNGEERAKGNILERFSAQQFPDLHSELNLSSLELGDSALYFCASSEYETGTEQYFGPGTRLTVT.

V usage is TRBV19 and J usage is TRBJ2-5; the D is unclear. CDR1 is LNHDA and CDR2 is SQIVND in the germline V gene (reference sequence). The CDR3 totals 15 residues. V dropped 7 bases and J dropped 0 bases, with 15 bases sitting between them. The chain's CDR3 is CASTFKTADQETQYF. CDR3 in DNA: TGTGCCAGTACCTTCAAAACGGCGGACCAAGAGACCCAGTACTTC.

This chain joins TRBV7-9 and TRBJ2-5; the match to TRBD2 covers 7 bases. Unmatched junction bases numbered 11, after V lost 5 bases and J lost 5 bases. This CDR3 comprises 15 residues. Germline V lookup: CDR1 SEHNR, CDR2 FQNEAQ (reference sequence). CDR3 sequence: CASSPPTSLSETQYF. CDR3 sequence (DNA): TGTGCCAGCAGCCCCCCGACTAGCCTAAGCGAGACCCAGTACTTC.